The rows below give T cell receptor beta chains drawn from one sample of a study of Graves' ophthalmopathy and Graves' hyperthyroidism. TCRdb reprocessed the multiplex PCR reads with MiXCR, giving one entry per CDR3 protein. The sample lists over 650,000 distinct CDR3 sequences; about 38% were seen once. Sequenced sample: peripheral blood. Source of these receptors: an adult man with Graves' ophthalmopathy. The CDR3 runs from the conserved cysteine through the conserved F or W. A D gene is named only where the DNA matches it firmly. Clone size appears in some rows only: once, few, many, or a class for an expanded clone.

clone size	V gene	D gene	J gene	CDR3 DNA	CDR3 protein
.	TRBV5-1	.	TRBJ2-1	TGCGCCAGCAGCAGGACAGGGAGGGACAATGAGCAGTTCTTC	CASSRTGRDNEQFF
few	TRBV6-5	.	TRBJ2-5	TGTGCCAGCAGTGGGGGTTGGGGGGCGGAAGAGACCCAGTACTTC	CASSGGWGAEETQYF
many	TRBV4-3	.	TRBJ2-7	TGCGCCAGCAGCCCTTACAGGGCCTACGAGCAGTACTTC	CASSPYRAYEQYF
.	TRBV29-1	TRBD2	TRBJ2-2	TGCAGCGTTTCCAAAAGCAGTCCGGGACTAGGGTCTCGAGTTCTTACCGGGGAGCTGTTTTTT	CSVSKSSPGLGSRVLTGELFF
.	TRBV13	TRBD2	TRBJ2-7	TGTGCCATCAGTGGGTCTGGGACTGGCGGGAGAAGCGAGCAGTACTTC	CAISGSGTGGRSEQYF
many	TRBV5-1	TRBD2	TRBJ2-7	TGCGCCAGTAGGGAGGGCAGTTCCTACGAGCAGTACTTC	CASREGSSYEQYF
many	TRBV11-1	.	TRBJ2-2	TGTGCCAGCAGCTTAGGGGAGAACACCGGGGAGCTGTTTTTT	CASSLGENTGELFF
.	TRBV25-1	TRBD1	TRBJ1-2	TGTGCCAGCTTACCCGGACAGGGGGGTTATGGCTACACCTTC	CASLPGQGGYGYTF
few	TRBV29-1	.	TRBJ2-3	TGCAGCGTTGCAGGGGTCTCAGATACGCAGTATTTT	CSVAGVSDTQYF
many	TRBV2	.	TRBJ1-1	TGTGCCAGCAGTGATTGGGAGGATACTGAAGCTTTCTTT	CASSDWEDTEAFF
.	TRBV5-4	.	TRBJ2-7	TGTGCCAGCAGCTTCGGACGTACGGGGGAGCAGTACTTC	CASSFGRTGEQYF
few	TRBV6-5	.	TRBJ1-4	TGTGCCAGCAGTTACGAGACACAACTTGGAAAACTGTTTTTT	CASSYETQLGKLFF
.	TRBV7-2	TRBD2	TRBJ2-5	TGTGCCAGCAGTAGACTTGCGGGGGGGCAAGCCCAGTACTTC	CASSRLAGGQAQYF
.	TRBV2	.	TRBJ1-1	TGTGCCTGCAGCCCAGGGCATCGGAACACTGAAGCTTTCTTT	CACSPGHRNTEAFF
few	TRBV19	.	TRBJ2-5	TGTGCCTCCGGGGGACATACAGGGGCGGGAGAGACCCAGTACTTC	CASGGHTGAGETQYF
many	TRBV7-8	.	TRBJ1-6	TGTGCCAGCAGCTTAGGGGCAGGGCTAAATTCACCCCTCCACTTT	CASSLGAGLNSPLHF
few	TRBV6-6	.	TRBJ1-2	TGTGCCAGCAGTTACTCGAGTCCGGGAGGCTATGGCTACACCTTC	CASSYSSPGGYGYTF